The entry below describes one T cell receptor beta chain. This record comes from a study of shared clonotypes between healthy human individuals. Study at large: Three plates each covered CD4 naive and memory; CD8 naive two, CD8 memory one.

A CD45RA-negative memory subset and a CD45RA+ naive subset were separated from the CD4+ cells. Here immunoSEQ multiplex PCR was the method, and the copy in TCRdb shows in-frame clones only, minus some. The table has more than 2 million clones, 95% seen once; the top ten hold roughly 0.13%. V lost 2 bases and J 2 bases, leaving 12 bases between the germline ends. The germline V gene has CDR1 MNHNY and CDR2 SVGAGI (reference sequence). This CDR3 is built from 15 residues. The sample taken for sequencing was naive CD4+ T cells sorted from blood. The subset: CD45RA+ positively selected. The gene calls are TRBV6-6 and TRBJ2-5; D may correspond to TRBD1 or TRBD2 (5 bases each). The clonotype originates from a man aged 18 to 29 in good health. The CDR3 bases are TGTGCCAGCAGTTACCGGGACGGGCAACAAGAGACCCAGTACTTC. It translates to CASSYRDGQQETQYF.